This TCR beta chain derives from a study of HIV-infected patients and healthy controls. Around 450 ng RNA was reverse transcribed with alpha and beta constant-region primers. Separate chain-specific third strand synthesis with multiplexing indices produced the alpha and beta libraries. TCRdb processed the 5' RACE reads anew with MiXCR; each CDR3 protein has one entry. The sample shows 5,000 to 7,000 distinct CDR3 sequences, 10% to 11% of them seen only once. This clonotype was detected a few times. Its antigen is unknown. The repertoire came from unfractionated whole blood and reflected all unsorted peripheral T cells. Findings and limits, study-wide: In HIV-infected patients, the apparent post-therapy Gini index recovery did not replicate in size-matched data. A major limitation was that merely sixteen HIV-infected individuals were processed. CMV-associated CDR3s mostly grew nonsignificantly during therapy, while HIV-associated CDR3s declined significantly.

Here the sequenced sample was blood, taken before antiretroviral therapy. This TCR was recovered from an adult with HIV infection.

CDR3 residues: CASRGTNTYEQYF. The DNA for the CDR3 is TGTGCCAGCAGGGGGACAAATACCTACGAGCAGTACTTC. V and J are TRBV7-9 and TRBJ2-7; a possible D gene is TRBD1 (6 bases). V shed 6 bases and J shed 2 bases, with 11 bases lying between them. Germline values: CDR1 SEHNR, CDR2 FQNEAQ (reference sequence). The CDR3 extends over 13 amino acids.